This TCR beta chain was captured in a study of T-cell reconstitution after alpha-beta-depleted transplantation in children. It was with unique molecular identifiers that the TCRbeta library was prepared. One entry per CDR3 protein, called by TCRdb with MiXCR from the PCR reads. The sample shows 490,000 or so distinct CDR3 sequences, around 13% of them seen only once. The CDR3 consists of 16 residues. Germline CDR1 and CDR2: LNHNV and YYDKDF (reference sequence). The ends were cut back, 6 bases at V and 5 bases at J, with 20 bases in the middle. Sequences were derived from PBMCs from the stem cell graft donor, sampled from the stem cell graft. This clonotype originated in a human donor who donated a stem cell graft to a child with combined immunodeficiency. This rearrangement joins TRBV15 to TRBJ1-3; possible D gene TRBD1, 6 bases. CDR3 in DNA: TGTGCCACCAGTCCTACTCCTCGGGGGCAAAGAAACACCATATATTTT. Protein: CATSPTPRGQRNTIYF. The whole variable domain, remainder taken from reference TRBV15 and TRBJ1-3, is DAMVIQNPRYQVTQFGKPVTLSCSQTLNHNVMYWYQQKSSQAPKLLFHYYDKDFNNEADTPDNFQSRRPNTSFCFLDIRSPGLGDTAMYLCATSPTPRGQRNTIYFGEGSWLTVV.